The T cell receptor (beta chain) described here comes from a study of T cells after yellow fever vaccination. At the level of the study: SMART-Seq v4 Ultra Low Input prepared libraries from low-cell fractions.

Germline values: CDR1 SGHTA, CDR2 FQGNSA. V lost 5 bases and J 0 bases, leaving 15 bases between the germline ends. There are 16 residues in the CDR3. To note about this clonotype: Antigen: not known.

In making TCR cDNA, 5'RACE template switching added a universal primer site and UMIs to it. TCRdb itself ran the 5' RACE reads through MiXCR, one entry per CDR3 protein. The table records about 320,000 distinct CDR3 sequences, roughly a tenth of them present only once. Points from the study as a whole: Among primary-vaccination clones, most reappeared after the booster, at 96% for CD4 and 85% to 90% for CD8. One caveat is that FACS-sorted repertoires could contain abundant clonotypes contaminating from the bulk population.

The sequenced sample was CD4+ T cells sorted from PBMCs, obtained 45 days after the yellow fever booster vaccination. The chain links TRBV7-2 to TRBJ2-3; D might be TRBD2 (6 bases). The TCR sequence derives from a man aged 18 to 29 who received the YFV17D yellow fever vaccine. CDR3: CASSPRERASTDTQYF. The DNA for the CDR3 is TGTGCCAGCAGCCCCCGGGAGAGAGCTAGCACAGATACGCAGTATTTT.